The rows below give T cell receptor beta chains drawn from one sample of a study of blood T cells in healthy people across ages. TCRdb re-analysed the 5' RACE reads in MiXCR, keeping a single row per CDR3 protein. The sample has hundreds of thousands of distinct CDR3 sequences, less than 35% seen once. Source material: blood. These receptors were taken from a woman of 80 years or more in good health. Each CDR3 is given with its conserved first and last residue. Fields, in order: J gene, V gene, clone size, D gene, CDR3 DNA, CDR3 protein. The D gene is left open where the match is weak. The size field is filled for only some rows; it gives once, few, many or a size class.

>TRBJ2-3|TRBV30|NA|TRBD2
TGTGCCTGGAGTCCTCTAGCGGGGGGCCGTGGTACGCAGTATTTT
CAWSPLAGGRGTQYF
>TRBJ1-5|TRBV6-1|few|NA
TGTGCCAGCAGTGAAGGGGCGAAAGGATTGAAGCCCCAGCATTTT
CASSEGAKGLKPQHF
>TRBJ2-3|TRBV20-1|many|NA
TGCAGTGCTAACCCCATAGGCAGCACAGATACGCAGTATTTT
CSANPIGSTDTQYF
>TRBJ2-3|TRBV7-2|many|NA
TGTGCCAGCAGCCCATTGCATTACGGAGCACAGGAGACGCAGTATTTT
CASSPLHYGAQETQYF
>TRBJ2-1|TRBV29-1|few|NA
TGCAGCGTTGTGACGGTAGAGCAGTTCTTC
CSVVTVEQFF
>TRBJ1-6|TRBV10-3|many|TRBD1
TGTGCCATCAGTGAGGGACAGGTTTCCGATTCACCCCTCCACTTT
CAISEGQVSDSPLHF
>TRBJ2-7|TRBV20-1|NA|TRBD1
TGCAGTGCCGGAGATCTGGGACAGGGAACCTACGAGCAGTACTTC
CSAGDLGQGTYEQYF
>TRBJ1-2|TRBV5-1|NA|NA
TGCGCCAGCAGTGGGAACTCGGGGACTCGAGGCCAGCGCTACACCTTC
CASSGNSGTRGQRYTF
>TRBJ2-2|TRBV6-2/TRBV6-3|NA|NA
TGTGCCAGCACCTCTTCGATGAGGCTGAACACCGGGGAGCTGTTTTTT
CASTSSMRLNTGELFF
>TRBJ2-1|TRBV4-1|NA|TRBD2
TGCGCCAGCAGCCAAGATCCTGGGGGGGGGAACAATGAGCAGTTCTTC
CASSQDPGGGNNEQFF
>TRBJ2-6|TRBV20-1|many|NA
TGCAGTGCTCACCATGGACGGAGCTCTGGGGCCAACGTCCTGACTTTC
CSAHHGRSSGANVLTF
>TRBJ2-1|TRBV6-6|many|NA
TGTGCCAGCAGTTACAAAGGGGATGCGAGGGAGCAGTTCTTC
CASSYKGDAREQFF
>TRBJ2-1|TRBV5-1|NA|TRBD2
TGCGCCAGCAGCCAAAGGACTAGCGGCTACAATGAGCAGTTCTTC
CASSQRTSGYNEQFF
>TRBJ1-2|TRBV9|few|NA
TGTGCCAGCAGCAGGGGGGGCGGCAGTTTGAACTATGGCTACACCTTC
CASSRGGGSLNYGYTF
>TRBJ2-7|TRBV20-1|many|NA
TGCAGTGCTACCCTGCTTCGGGAGCAGTACTTC
CSATLLREQYF
>TRBJ2-1|TRBV2|many|TRBD2
TGTGCCAGCAGTAACCTAGCGGGGGGCACAAATGAGCAGTTCTTC
CASSNLAGGTNEQFF
>TRBJ2-4|TRBV12-3/TRBV12-4|NA|NA
TGTGCCAGCAGTTTCGCGGGGCCACAAAACATTCAGTACTTC
CASSFAGPQNIQYF
>TRBJ2-5|TRBV7-9|NA|TRBD2
TGTGCCAGCAGCTCCAGCGGGGCAGCGCAGTACTTC
CASSSSGAAQYF
>TRBJ1-2|TRBV18|many|NA
TGTGCCAGCTCACCCATAGAAGGGACTTCGGAAGGCTACACCTTC
CASSPIEGTSEGYTF
>TRBJ1-1|TRBV7-8|NA|TRBD1
TGTGCCAGCAGCCCGCAGGGGGCTGAAGCTTTCTTT
CASSPQGAEAFF
>TRBJ2-3|TRBV7-3|many|TRBD2
TGTGCCAGCAGCAGAAGGGGCGGGGGGAACACAGATACGCAGTATTTT
CASSRRGGGNTDTQYF
>TRBJ2-3|TRBV5-1|many|NA
TGCGCCAGCAGCCTGTTGCGTGGAGATACGCAGTATTTT
CASSLLRGDTQYF
>TRBJ1-1|TRBV10-3|many|TRBD1
TGTGCCATCAGTGTCCAGGGGGCAACTGAAGCTTTCTTT
CAISVQGATEAFF
>TRBJ1-1|TRBV14|many|TRBD1
TGTGCCAGCAGCCACACCGGGACAGGGGTCTCCGAGATGAACACTGAAGCTTTCTTT
CASSHTGTGVSEMNTEAFF
>TRBJ1-2|TRBV6-6|many|NA
TGTGCCAGCAGCTCACGTCCCGACGGAATTTATGGCTACACCTTC
CASSSRPDGIYGYTF
>TRBJ1-1|TRBV29-1|NA|NA
TGCAGCGCCGGGGGGGGGTTGGACACTGAAGCTTTCTTT
CSAGGGLDTEAFF
>TRBJ2-6|TRBV5-1|NA|TRBD1
TGCGCCAGCAGCCTAACCCGGGACAGGACTCTTGCTGGGGCCAACGTCCTGACTTTC
CASSLTRDRTLAGANVLTF
>TRBJ2-1|TRBV5-1|many|TRBD2
TGCGCCAGCAGCTTGGATGGGACTAGCGGGGTTGAGCAGTTCTTC
CASSLDGTSGVEQFF
>TRBJ2-5|TRBV7-3|many|TRBD1
TGTGCCAGCAGCAAACAGGGGAAAGAGACCCAGTACTTC
CASSKQGKETQYF